This is a list of T cell receptor beta chains from one sample in a study of OX40 agonist ivuxolimab in advanced cancers. Using immunoSEQ multiplex PCR, the repertoire was profiled, and TCRdb retains in-frame clones only, with some absent. The repertoire holds roughly 66,000 clones, with 70% to 90% as singletons. The sample here was CD4+ or CD8+ T cells sorted from blood, taken in a trial of the OX40 agonist ivuxolimab. These receptors originate from an adult with an advanced solid tumor such as melanoma, head and neck, liver or kidney cancer. Each CDR3 is given with its conserved first and last residue. Fields, in order: CDR3 protein, J gene, V gene.

CDR3: CASSIGQGVEKLFF
J: TRBJ1-4
V: TRBV19

CDR3: CASSQGFQGGRRSYNEQFF
J: TRBJ2-1
V: TRBV4-3

CDR3: CASSPTHSSTDTQYF
J: TRBJ2-3
V: TRBV7-2

CDR3: CASSPRQGGGTEAFF
J: TRBJ1-1
V: TRBV5-1

CDR3: CASSYSGTGAYGYTF
J: TRBJ1-2
V: TRBV6-6

CDR3: CAWTFGTRDSPLHF
J: TRBJ1-6
V: TRBV30

CDR3: CASSRYEGGTEAFF
J: TRBJ1-1
V: TRBV7-3

CDR3: CASSEEGAFYNQPQHF
J: TRBJ1-5
V: TRBV10-2

CDR3: CASSSQGETQYF
J: TRBJ2-5
V: TRBV7-2

CDR3: CASSLVGYEQYF
J: NA
V: TRBV7-9

CDR3: CASSLDRIVDEQFF
J: TRBJ2-1
V: TRBV5-8

CDR3: CASSDPPTDTQYF
J: TRBJ2-3
V: TRBV7-2

CDR3: CASSLKVGGSTDTQYF
J: TRBJ2-3
V: TRBV5-4

CDR3: CASSLVRGGPDNEQFF
J: TRBJ2-1
V: TRBV5-1

CDR3: CSVDQGGSYNEQFF
J: TRBJ2-1
V: TRBV29-1

CDR3: CSVTTGYERGNEQFF
J: TRBJ2-1
V: TRBV29-1

CDR3: CASSGGGQRKGSPLHF
J: TRBJ1-6
V: TRBV6-4

CDR3: CASSGRHRGSSYNEQFF
J: TRBJ2-1
V: TRBV9

CDR3: CASSKAGGVGYF
J: TRBJ2-7
V: TRBV21-1

CDR3: CASSVRLGETQYF
J: TRBJ2-5
V: TRBV2

CDR3: CASSLGSSVSTDTQYF
J: TRBJ2-3
V: TRBV5-6

CDR3: CASTRIESTDTQYF
J: TRBJ2-3
V: TRBV11-2

CDR3: CASSDDWNQPQHF
J: TRBJ1-5
V: TRBV2

CDR3: CASTQRGGSDTQYF
J: TRBJ2-3
V: TRBV2

CDR3: CASSSRLARAETQYF
J: TRBJ2-5
V: TRBV7-2

CDR3: CASSLAGQSNSYNSPLHF
J: TRBJ1-6
V: TRBV5-1

CDR3: CASSVTAGNNYGYTF
J: TRBJ1-2
V: TRBV7-3

CDR3: CSVRISYEQYF
J: TRBJ2-7
V: TRBV29-1

CDR3: CASSYWGNSPLHF
J: TRBJ1-6
V: TRBV6-5

CDR3: CAWRGGRGYTF
J: TRBJ1-2
V: TRBV30

CDR3: CASSPSGTGNQPQHF
J: TRBJ1-5
V: TRBV16

CDR3: CASSPDQASTDTQYF
J: TRBJ2-3
V: TRBV18

CDR3: CASSLRPGDSNQPQHF
J: TRBJ1-5
V: TRBV5-4

CDR3: CASIQDREGRGYTF
J: TRBJ1-2
V: TRBV6-6

CDR3: CASSQIGRNTEAFF
J: TRBJ1-1
V: TRBV28

CDR3: CASSFRVNEQFF
J: TRBJ2-1
V: TRBV19